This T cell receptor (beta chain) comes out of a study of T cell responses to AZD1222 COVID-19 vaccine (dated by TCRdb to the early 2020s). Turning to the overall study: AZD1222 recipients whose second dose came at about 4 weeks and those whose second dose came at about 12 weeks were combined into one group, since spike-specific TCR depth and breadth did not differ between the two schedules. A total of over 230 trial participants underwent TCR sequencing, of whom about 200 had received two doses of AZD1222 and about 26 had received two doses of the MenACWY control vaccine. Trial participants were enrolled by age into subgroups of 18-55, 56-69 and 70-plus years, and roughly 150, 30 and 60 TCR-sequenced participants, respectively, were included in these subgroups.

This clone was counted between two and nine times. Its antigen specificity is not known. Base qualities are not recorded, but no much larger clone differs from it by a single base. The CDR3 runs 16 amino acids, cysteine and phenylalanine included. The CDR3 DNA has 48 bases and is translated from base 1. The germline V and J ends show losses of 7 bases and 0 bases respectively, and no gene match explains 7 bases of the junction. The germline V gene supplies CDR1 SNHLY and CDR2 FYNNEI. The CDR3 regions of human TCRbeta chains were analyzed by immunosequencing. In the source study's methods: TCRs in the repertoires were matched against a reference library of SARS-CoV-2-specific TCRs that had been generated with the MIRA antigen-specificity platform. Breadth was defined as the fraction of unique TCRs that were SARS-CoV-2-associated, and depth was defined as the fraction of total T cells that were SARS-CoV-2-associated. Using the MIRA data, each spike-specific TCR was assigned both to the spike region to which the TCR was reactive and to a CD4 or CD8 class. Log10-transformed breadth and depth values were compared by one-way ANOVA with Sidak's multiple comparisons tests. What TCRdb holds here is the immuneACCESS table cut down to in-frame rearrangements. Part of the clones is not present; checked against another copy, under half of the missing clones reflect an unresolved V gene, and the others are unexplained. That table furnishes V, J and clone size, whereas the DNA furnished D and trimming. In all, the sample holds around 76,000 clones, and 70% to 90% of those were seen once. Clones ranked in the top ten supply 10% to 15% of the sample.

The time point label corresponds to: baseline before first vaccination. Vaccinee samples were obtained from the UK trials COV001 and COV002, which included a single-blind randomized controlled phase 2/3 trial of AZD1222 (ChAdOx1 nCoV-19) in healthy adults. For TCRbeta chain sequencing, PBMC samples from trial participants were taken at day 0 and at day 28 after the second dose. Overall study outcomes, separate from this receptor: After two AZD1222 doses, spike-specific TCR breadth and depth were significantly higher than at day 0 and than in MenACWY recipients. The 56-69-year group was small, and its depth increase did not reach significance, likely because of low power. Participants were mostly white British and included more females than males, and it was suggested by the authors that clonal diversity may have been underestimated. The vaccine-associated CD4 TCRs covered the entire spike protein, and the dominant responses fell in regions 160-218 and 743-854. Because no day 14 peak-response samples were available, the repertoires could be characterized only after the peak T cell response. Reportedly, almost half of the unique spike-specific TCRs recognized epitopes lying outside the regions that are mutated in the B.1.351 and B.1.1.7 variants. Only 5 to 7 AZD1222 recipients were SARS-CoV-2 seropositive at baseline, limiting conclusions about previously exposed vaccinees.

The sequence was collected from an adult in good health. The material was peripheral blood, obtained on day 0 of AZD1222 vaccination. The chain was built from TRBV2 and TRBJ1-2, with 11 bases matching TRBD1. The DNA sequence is TGTGCCAGCAAGACGGGACAGGGGGTTTCTAACTATGGCTACACCTTC. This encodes CASKTGQGVSNYGYTF.